This T cell receptor beta chain was captured by sequencing in a study of blood T cell repertoires in COVID-19. Adults between about 18 and 95 years of age took part from about two dozen US areas. Produced via immunoSEQ multiplex PCR; TCRdb's table is partial and in-frame only. The sample shows approximately 210,000 clones, about four fifths of them seen only once. Germline lookup yields CDR1 MDHEN and CDR2 SYDVKM. The germline V and J ends were trimmed by 7 bases and 1 base, with 14 bases remaining between them. The CDR3 extends over 15 amino acids. Material: PBMCs or T cells enriched from blood (not recorded which). The sequence was collected from a woman aged 50 to 60 with acute COVID-19. The chain carries TRBV28 and TRBJ1-5; possible D gene TRBD1, 6 bases. The CDR3 bases are TGTGCCAGCATCCTCGGGGGGCCGAGCAATCAGCCCCAGCATTTT. Translated: CASILGGPSNQPQHF.